One T cell receptor beta chain is described in this entry. Seattle enrolled patients during active infection and tracked them longitudinally. The CDR3 is made up of 15 amino acids. Looked up from germline, CDR1 is MNHEY and CDR2 is SMNVEV (reference sequence). V was trimmed by 6 bases and J by 0 bases, leaving 12 bases between them. This sample was included in a study of blood T cell repertoires in COVID-19. Libraries were prepared by immunoSEQ multiplex PCR; TCRdb keeps only in-frame clonotypes and omits some of them. The top ten hold approximately 1.6% of the sample, which has a few hundred thousand clones, 88% seen once.

V and J are TRBV27 and TRBJ1-5; TRBD1 might be the D (6 bases). The sample was peripheral blood. The receptor's source is a woman between 25 and 40 years old with COVID-19, enrolled during active disease. CDR3 region: CASRFTGYSNQPQHF. The CDR3 DNA sequence: TGTGCCAGCAGGTTTACAGGGTATAGCAATCAGCCCCAGCATTTT.